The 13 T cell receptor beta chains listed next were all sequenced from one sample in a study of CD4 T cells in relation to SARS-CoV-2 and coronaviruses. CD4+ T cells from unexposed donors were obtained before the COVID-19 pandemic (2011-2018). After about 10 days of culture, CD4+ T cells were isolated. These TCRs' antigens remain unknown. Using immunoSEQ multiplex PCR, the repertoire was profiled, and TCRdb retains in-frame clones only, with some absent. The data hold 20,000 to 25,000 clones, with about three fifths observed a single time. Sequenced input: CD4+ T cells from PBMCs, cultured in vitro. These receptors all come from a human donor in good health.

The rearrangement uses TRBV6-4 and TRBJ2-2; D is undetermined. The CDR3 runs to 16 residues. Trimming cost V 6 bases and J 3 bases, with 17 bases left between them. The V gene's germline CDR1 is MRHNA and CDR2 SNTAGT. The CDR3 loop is CASSPRGVRYTGELFF. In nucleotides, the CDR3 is TGTGCCAGCAGCCCTCGTGGGGTGCGTTACACCGGGGAGCTGTTTTTT.

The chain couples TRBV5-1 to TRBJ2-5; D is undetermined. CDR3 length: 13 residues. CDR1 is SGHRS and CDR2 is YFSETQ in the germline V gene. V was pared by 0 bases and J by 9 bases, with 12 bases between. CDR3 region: CASSLALVSAQYF. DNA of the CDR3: TGCGCCAGCAGCTTGGCGCTAGTTTCGGCCCAGTACTTC.

The CDR3 nucleotides are TGTGCCAGCAGTCTAGACAGGGGGGCCTCCTACGAGCAGTACTTC. Encoded protein: CASSLDRGASYEQYF. The chain is built from TRBV2 and TRBJ2-7; 9 positions match TRBD1. The CDR3 is 15 residues long. Germline CDR1 SNHLY, CDR2 FYNNEI. After removal of 5 bases from V and 0 bases from J, the junction contained 5 bases not matched to a gene.

CDR3 nucleotides: TGTGCCAGCAGTGAAGCGACAGTACGGGCCGGGGAGCTGTTTTTT. Translating it yields CASSEATVRAGELFF. The chain combines TRBV2 with TRBJ2-2, with D perhaps matching TRBD1 (5 bases). CDR3 size: 15 residues. The germline V gene encodes CDR1 SNHLY and CDR2 FYNNEI. Trimming removed 0 bases at V and 6 bases at J, with 11 bases between.

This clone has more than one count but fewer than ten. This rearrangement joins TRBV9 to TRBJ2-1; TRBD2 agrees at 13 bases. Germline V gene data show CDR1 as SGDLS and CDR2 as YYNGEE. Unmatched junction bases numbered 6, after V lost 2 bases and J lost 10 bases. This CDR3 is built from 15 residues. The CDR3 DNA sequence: TGTGCCAGCAGCGTCAGGACTAGCGGGGGAGGGGAGCAGTTCTTC. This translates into CASSVRTSGGGEQFF.

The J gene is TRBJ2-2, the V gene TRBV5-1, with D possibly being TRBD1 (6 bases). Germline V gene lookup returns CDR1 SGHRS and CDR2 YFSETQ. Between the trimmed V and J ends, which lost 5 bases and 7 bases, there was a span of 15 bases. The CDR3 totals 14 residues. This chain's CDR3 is CASRTQGAGGELFF. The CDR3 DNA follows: TGCGCCAGCAGGACACAGGGTGCGGGCGGGGAGCTGTTTTTT. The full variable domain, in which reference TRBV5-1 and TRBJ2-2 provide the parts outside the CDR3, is KAGVTQTPRYLIKTRGQQVTLSCSPISGHRSVSWYQQTPGQGLQFLFEYFSETQRNKGNFPGRFSGRQFSNSRSEMNVSTLELGDSALYLCASRTQGAGGELFFGEGSRLTVL.

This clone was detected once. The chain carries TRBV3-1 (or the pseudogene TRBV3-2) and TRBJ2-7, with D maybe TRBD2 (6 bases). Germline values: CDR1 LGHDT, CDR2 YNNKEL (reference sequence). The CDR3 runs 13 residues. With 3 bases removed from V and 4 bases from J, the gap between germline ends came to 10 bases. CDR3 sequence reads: CASSQGGRYEQYF. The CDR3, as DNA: TGTGCCAGCAGCCAGGGGGGAAGGTACGAGCAGTACTTC.

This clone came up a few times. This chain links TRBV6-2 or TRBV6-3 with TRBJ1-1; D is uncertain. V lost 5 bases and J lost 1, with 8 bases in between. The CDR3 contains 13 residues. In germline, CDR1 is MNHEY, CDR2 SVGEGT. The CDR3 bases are TGTGCCAGCAGTCGCGACGGGAACACTGAAGCTTTCTTT. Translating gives CASSRDGNTEAFF.

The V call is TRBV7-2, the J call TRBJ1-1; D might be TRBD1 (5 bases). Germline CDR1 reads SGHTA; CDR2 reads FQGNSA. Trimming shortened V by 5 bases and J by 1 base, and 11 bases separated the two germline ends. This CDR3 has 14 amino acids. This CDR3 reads CASSLVGGNTEAFF. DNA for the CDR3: TGTGCCAGCAGCCTCGTCGGGGGGAACACTGAAGCTTTCTTT.

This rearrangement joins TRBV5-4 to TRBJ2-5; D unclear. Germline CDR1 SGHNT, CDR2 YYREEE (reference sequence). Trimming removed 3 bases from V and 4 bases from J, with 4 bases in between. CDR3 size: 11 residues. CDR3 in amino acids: CASSYRETQYF. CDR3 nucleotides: TGTGCCAGCAGCTACAGAGAGACCCAGTACTTC.

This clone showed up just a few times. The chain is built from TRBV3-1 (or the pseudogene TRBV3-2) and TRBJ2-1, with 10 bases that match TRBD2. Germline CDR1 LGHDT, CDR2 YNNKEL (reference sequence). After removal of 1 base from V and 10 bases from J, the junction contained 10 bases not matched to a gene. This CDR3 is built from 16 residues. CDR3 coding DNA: TGTGCCAGCAGCCAAGGAGCGGGGGGGCCTCTCCGGGAGCAGTTCTTC. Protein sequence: CASSQGAGGPLREQFF.

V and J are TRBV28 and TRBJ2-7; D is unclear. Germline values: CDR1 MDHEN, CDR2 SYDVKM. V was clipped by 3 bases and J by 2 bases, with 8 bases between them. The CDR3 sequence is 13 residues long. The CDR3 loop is CASSFSDTYEQYF. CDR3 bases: TGTGCCAGCAGTTTTTCCGACACCTACGAGCAGTACTTC.

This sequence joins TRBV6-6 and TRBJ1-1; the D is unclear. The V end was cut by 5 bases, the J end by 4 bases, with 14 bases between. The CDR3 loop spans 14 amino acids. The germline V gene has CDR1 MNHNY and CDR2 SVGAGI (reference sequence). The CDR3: CASSTGRLGTEAFF. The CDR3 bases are TGTGCCAGCAGTACCGGACGGTTGGGCACTGAAGCTTTCTTT.